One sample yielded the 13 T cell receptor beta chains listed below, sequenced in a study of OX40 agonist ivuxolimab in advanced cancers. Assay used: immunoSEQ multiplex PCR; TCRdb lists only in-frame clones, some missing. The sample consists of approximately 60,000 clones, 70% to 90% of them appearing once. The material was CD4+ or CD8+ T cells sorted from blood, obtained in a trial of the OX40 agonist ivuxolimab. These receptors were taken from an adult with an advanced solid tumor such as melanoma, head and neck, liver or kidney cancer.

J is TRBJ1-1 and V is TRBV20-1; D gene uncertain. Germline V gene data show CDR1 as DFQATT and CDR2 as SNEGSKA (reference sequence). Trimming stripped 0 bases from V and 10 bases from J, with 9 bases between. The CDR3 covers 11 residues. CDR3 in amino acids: CSARDPDVAFF. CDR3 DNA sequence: TGCAGTGCTAGAGATCCAGATGTAGCTTTCTTT.

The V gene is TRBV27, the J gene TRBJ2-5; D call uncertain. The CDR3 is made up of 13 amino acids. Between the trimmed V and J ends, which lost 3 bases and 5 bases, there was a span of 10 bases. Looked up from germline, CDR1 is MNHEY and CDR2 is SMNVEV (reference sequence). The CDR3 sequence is CASSFLRGETQYF. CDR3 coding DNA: TGTGCCAGCAGTTTTCTTCGTGGTGAGACCCAGTACTTC.

CDR3 loop: CASSLSFLGRGGETQYF. In DNA, the CDR3 is TGTGCCAGCAGTTTATCATTTCTGGGAAGGGGGGGTGAGACCCAGTACTTC. The chain recombines TRBV27 with TRBJ2-5, with D perhaps TRBD2 (7 bases). V gave up 0 bases and J gave up 5 bases, with 19 bases separating them. The length of the CDR3 is 17 residues. Per germline, CDR1 MNHEY and CDR2 SMNVEV (reference sequence).

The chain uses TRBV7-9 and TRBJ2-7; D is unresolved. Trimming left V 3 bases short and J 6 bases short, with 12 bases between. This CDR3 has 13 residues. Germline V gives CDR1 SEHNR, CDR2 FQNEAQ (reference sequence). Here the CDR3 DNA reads TGTGCCAGCAGCTTGACCGCTTCGAGCGAGCAGTACTTC. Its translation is CASSLTASSEQYF.

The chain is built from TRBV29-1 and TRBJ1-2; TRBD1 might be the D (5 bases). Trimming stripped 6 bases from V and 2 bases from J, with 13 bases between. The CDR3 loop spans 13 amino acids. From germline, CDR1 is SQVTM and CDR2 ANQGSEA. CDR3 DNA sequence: TGCAGCGTCCTCGGTGACAGCAACTATGGCTACACCTTC. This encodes CSVLGDSNYGYTF.

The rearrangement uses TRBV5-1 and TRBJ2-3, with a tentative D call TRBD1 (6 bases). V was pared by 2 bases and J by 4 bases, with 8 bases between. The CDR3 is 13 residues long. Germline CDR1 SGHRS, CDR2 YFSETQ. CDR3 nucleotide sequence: TGCGCCAGCAGCTTCACAGGGCCAGATACGCAGTATTTT. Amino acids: CASSFTGPDTQYF.

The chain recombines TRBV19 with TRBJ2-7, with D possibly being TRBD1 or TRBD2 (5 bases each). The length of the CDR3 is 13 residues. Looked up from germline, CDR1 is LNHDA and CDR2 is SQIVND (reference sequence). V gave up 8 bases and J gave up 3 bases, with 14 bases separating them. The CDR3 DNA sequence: TGTGCCAGTCTAGGGGACGGAGACTACGAGCAGTACTTC. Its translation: CASLGDGDYEQYF.

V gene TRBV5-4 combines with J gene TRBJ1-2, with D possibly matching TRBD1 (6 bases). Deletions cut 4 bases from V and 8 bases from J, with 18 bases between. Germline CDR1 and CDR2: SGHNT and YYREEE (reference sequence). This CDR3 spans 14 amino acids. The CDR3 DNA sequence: TGTGCCAGCAGCGTCGATGGGCAGGGGAACGGCTACACCTTC. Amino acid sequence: CASSVDGQGNGYTF. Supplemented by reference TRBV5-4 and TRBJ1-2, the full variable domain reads ETGVTQSPTHLIKTRGQQVTLRCSSQSGHNTVSWYQQALGQGPQFIFQYYREEENGRGNFPPRFSGLQFPNYSSELNVNALELDDSALYLCASSVDGQGNGYTFGSGTRLTVV.

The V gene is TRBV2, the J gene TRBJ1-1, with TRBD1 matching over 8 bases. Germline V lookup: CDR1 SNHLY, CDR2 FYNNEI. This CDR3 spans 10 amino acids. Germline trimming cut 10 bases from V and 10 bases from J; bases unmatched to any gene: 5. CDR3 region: CAIGQGSAFF. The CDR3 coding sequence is TGTGCCATCGGACAGGGCTCAGCTTTCTTT.

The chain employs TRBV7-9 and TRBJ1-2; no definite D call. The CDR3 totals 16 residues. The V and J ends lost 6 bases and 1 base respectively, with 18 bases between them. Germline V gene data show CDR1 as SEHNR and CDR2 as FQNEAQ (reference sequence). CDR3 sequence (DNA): TGTGCCAGCAGTACCGCCGAAGACTTCCTTAACTATGGCTACACCTTC. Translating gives CASSTAEDFLNYGYTF.

The DNA for the CDR3 is TGTGCCAGCAGCTTGGAGTTTCCCACTGAAGCTTTCTTT. Translation gives CASSLEFPTEAFF. V and J are TRBV5-6 and TRBJ1-1; D is undetermined. V lost 0 bases and J 4 bases, leaving 7 bases between the germline ends. This CDR3 spans 13 amino acids. The germline V gene encodes CDR1 SGHDT and CDR2 YYEEEE.

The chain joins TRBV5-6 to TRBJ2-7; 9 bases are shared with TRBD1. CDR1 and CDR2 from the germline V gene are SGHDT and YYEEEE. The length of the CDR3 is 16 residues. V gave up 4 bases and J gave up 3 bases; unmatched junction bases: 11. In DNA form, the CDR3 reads TGTGCCAGCAGCCCCGGGACAGGGACCCTCCTCTACGAGCAGTACTTC. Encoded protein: CASSPGTGTLLYEQYF.

The CDR3 DNA reads TGTGCCAGCAGCTGGAAACAGGGATCAGAAGCTTTCTTT. This sequence encodes CASSWKQGSEAFF. This chain joins TRBV5-4 and TRBJ1-1, with TRBD1 as a possible D gene (6 bases). Trimming removed 3 bases from V and 8 bases from J, with 14 bases in between. Germline V gene sequence: CDR1 SGHNT, CDR2 YYREEE (reference sequence). The CDR3 is made up of 13 amino acids. The whole variable domain, filled in from reference TRBV5-4 and TRBJ1-1, reads ETGVTQSPTHLIKTRGQQVTLRCSSQSGHNTVSWYQQALGQGPQFIFQYYREEENGRGNFPPRFSGLQFPNYSSELNVNALELDDSALYLCASSWKQGSEAFFGQGTRLTVV.